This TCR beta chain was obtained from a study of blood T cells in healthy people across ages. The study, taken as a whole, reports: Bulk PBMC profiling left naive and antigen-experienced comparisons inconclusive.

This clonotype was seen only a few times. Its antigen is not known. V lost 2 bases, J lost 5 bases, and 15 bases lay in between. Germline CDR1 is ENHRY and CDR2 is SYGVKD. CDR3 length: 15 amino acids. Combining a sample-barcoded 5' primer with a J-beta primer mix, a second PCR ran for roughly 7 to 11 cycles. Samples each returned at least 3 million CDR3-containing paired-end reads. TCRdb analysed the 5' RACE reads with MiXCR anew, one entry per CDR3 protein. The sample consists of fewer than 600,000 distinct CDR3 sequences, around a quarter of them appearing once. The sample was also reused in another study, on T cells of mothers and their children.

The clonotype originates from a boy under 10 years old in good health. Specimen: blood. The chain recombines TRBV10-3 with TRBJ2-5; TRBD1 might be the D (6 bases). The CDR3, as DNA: TGTGCCATCAGTGAGCAGGGGTCGGCGGAGGAGACCCAGTACTTC. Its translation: CAISEQGSAEETQYF.